A single sample gave rise to the 26 T cell receptor beta chains below, sequenced in a study of T cell changes during pregnancy in multiple sclerosis. Clones were read by immunoSEQ multiplex PCR, and TCRdb kept only the in-frame ones, dropping some. This table holds 50,000 to 65,000 clones, around 90% found once. This material consisted of peripheral blood, taken in the third trimester of pregnancy. These receptor sequences come from a female donor in good health, enrolled as a control in a pregnancy study.

A single count supports this clone. The V gene is TRBV18, the J gene TRBJ2-7; maybe TRBD2 (7 bases). The CDR3 extends over 14 amino acids. Germline CDR1 KGHSH, CDR2 LQKENI. The V end was cut by 0 bases, the J end by 7 bases, with 13 bases between. The CDR3 bases are TGTGCCAGCTCACCACCTCCGGGGGGACATGAGCAGTACTTC. This encodes CASSPPPGGHEQYF.

CDR3: CASSFSPARTGELFF. In DNA form, the CDR3 reads TGTGCCAGCAGCTTCAGTCCCGCGAGGACCGGGGAGCTGTTTTTT. This rearrangement joins TRBV7-9 to TRBJ2-2; D is ambiguous. Germline V gene data show CDR1 as SEHNR and CDR2 as FQNEAQ (reference sequence). Trimming pared 3 bases from V and 5 bases from J, leaving 13 bases between. The CDR3 covers 15 residues. Using reference TRBV7-9 and TRBJ2-2 for the parts outside the CDR3, the full variable domain is DTGVSQNPRHKITKRGQNVTFRCDPISEHNRLYWYRQTLGQGPEFLTYFQNEAQLEKSRLLSDRFSAERPKGSFSTLEIQRTEQGDSAMYLCASSFSPARTGELFFGEGSRLTVL.

The chain links TRBV9 to TRBJ2-5, with D possibly matching TRBD1 (5 bases). Germline CDR1 reads SGDLS; CDR2 reads YYNGEE. The germline V and J ends were trimmed by 0 bases and 1 base, with 7 bases remaining between them. This CDR3 spans 14 amino acids. In DNA, the CDR3 is TGTGCCAGCAGCGTAGGGACACTCCAAGAGACCCAGTACTTC. It is translated as CASSVGTLQETQYF.

In its sample, this clone was seen once. The V gene is TRBV7-2, the J gene TRBJ1-5, with D unclear. The germline V and J ends were trimmed by 5 bases and 3 bases, with 20 bases remaining between them. The germline CDR1 and CDR2 sequences are SGHTA and FQGNSA. The CDR3 has 17 amino acids. This CDR3 is CASSHPSIGRLNQPQHF. Written as DNA, the CDR3 is TGTGCCAGCAGCCACCCATCAATAGGCAGACTCAATCAGCCCCAGCATTTT.

The chain couples TRBV7-2 to TRBJ1-2, with D tentatively TRBD1 (6 bases). V was shortened by 2 bases and J by 4 bases, with 14 bases between the two germline ends. This CDR3 contains 15 residues. Looked up from germline, CDR1 is SGHTA and CDR2 is FQGNSA. The CDR3 DNA reads TGTGCCAGCAGCTTACAGGGGACCCCTGGCTATGGCTACACCTTC. Its protein product is CASSLQGTPGYGYTF. Looking up the rest from reference TRBV7-2 and TRBJ1-2 gives the full variable domain: GAGVSQSPSNKVTEKGKDVELRCDPISGHTALYWYRQSLGQGLEFLIYFQGNSAPDKSGLPSDRFSAERTGGSVSTLTIQRTQQEDSAVYLCASSLQGTPGYGYTFGSGTRLTVV.

V is TRBV7-2 and J is TRBJ2-6; D is uncertain. The germline gives CDR1 SGHTA, CDR2 FQGNSA. The CDR3 extends over 18 amino acids. V lost 1 base and J lost 1, with 14 bases in between. The CDR3 loop reads CASSLVTVSRSGANVLTF. The CDR3 DNA reads TGTGCCAGCAGCTTAGTAACAGTGAGTCGGTCTGGGGCCAACGTCCTGACTTTC.

In regard to this clone: One junction end does not reproduce the germline sequence, and a read error may be involved. The genes are TRBV7-7 and TRBJ2-7; tentatively, D is TRBD2 (5 bases). Germline CDR1 is SSHAT and CDR2 is FNYEAQ (reference sequence). The CDR3 is 13 residues long. The chain's CDR3 is CASSPRAALEQYF. The CDR3, as DNA: TGTGCTAGCAGCCCGCGGGCCGCGCTTGAGCAGTACTTC.

V is TRBV5-1 and J is TRBJ2-3; TRBD2 is a possible D gene (5 bases). V gave up 1 base and J gave up 0 bases, with 12 bases separating them. The CDR3 loop spans 16 amino acids. Germline CDR1 SGHRS, CDR2 YFSETQ. In DNA form, the CDR3 reads TGCGCCAGCAGCTTGATTGCGGGCGGCAGCACAGATACGCAGTATTTT. This encodes CASSLIAGGSTDTQYF.

Comments on this clone: A read error may produce the germline difference seen at one junction end. The chain combines TRBV7-7 with TRBJ2-3; TRBD2 might be the D (5 bases). CDR1 is SSHAT and CDR2 is FNYEAQ in the germline V gene (reference sequence). The CDR3 sequence is 17 residues long. CDR3: CASSLARGPGGTDTQYF. DNA for the CDR3: TGTGCTAGCAGCTTAGCGCGTGGGCCCGGGGGCACAGATACGCAGTATTTT.

The CDR3 reads CASTTTGLLNTEAFF. CDR3 nucleotide sequence: TGCGCCAGCACCACGACAGGGCTTCTTAACACTGAAGCTTTCTTT. V is TRBV10-2 and J is TRBJ1-1, with 7 bases identical to TRBD1. Germline V CDR1 and CDR2: WSHSY, SAAADI. The V and J ends lost 7 bases and 2 bases, in that order; junction bases with no gene match: 10. The CDR3 sequence is 15 residues long.

V is TRBV7-2 and J is TRBJ2-1, with 7 bases matching TRBD2. The CDR3 is 15 amino acids. The germline CDR1 and CDR2 sequences are SGHTA and FQGNSA. J was trimmed by 0 bases and V by 8 bases; bases with no gene match: 7. As DNA, the CDR3 is TGTGCCAGCGGATCTAGCGGAAGCTCCTACAATGAGCAGTTCTTC. Its translation is CASGSSGSSYNEQFF.

The CDR3 loop reads CASSIPRRWTNEKLFF. The CDR3, as DNA: TGTGCCAGCAGCATCCCCCGGAGGTGGACTAATGAAAAACTGTTTTTT. The V gene is TRBV21-1, the J gene TRBJ1-4. TRBV21-1 is recorded as a pseudogene. This CDR3 is 16 amino acids long.

The V call is TRBV7-9, the J call TRBJ2-1; D perhaps matches TRBD2 (5 bases). Germline-derived CDR1 and CDR2 are SEHNR and FQNEAQ (reference sequence). The CDR3 covers 15 residues. The V end was cut by 5 bases, the J end by 4 bases, with 15 bases between. The CDR3 sequence: CASSGRGSLYNEQFF. CDR3 in DNA: TGTGCCAGCAGCGGCCGGGGATCCCTATACAATGAGCAGTTCTTC.

The J gene is TRBJ1-1, the V gene TRBV4-1, with D possibly being TRBD1 (5 bases). This CDR3 has 11 residues. Looked up from germline, CDR1 is MGHRA and CDR2 is YSYEKL. Trimming cost V 3 bases and J 11 bases, with 10 bases left between them. The DNA of the CDR3 is TGCGCCAGCAGCCATGGTCACAGGGCTTTCTTT. Protein: CASSHGHRAFF.

V and J are TRBV6-5 and TRBJ2-5; possible D gene TRBD2, 5 bases. The CDR3 spans 14 residues. Trimming shortened V by 5 bases and J by 4 bases, and 14 bases separated the two germline ends. CDR1 MNHEY and CDR2 SVGAGI come from the germline V gene. The CDR3 is CASSRRRGLETQYF. CDR3 sequence (DNA): TGTGCCAGCAGTCGTCGCAGAGGGCTAGAGACCCAGTACTTC.

This chain connects TRBV14 to TRBJ2-3, with D uncertain. This CDR3 has 17 residues. Looked up from germline, CDR1 is SGHDN and CDR2 is FVKESK. Trimming took off 0 bases at V and 2 bases at J, with 15 bases between the two ends. CDR3 bases: TGTGCCAGCAGCCAAGACGTCGGAGCCCGCTACACAGATACGCAGTATTTT. Protein sequence: CASSQDVGARYTDTQYF.

The count of this clone is one. The J gene is TRBJ1-2, the V gene TRBV27; weak D call: TRBD1 (6 bases). Per the germline V gene, CDR1 is MNHEY and CDR2 is SMNVEV (reference sequence). Trimming stripped 3 bases from V and 4 bases from J, with 9 bases between. The CDR3 is 13 residues long. In DNA form, the CDR3 reads TGTGCCAGCAGTTTGAACAGGGCCTATGGCTACACCTTC. Translation gives CASSLNRAYGYTF.

The chain links TRBV4-1 to TRBJ2-7; the match to TRBD2 covers 8 bases. Per germline, CDR1 MGHRA and CDR2 YSYEKL. The V gene end was trimmed by 0 bases and the J gene end by 2 bases; junction bases not matched to a gene: 9. This CDR3 spans 17 amino acids. DNA of the CDR3: TGCGCCAGCAGCCAAGATGGGGGACTAGGCGATCCCTACGAGCAGTACTTC. It encodes CASSQDGGLGDPYEQYF.

J is TRBJ2-3 and V is TRBV16; possible D gene TRBD1, 6 bases. This CDR3 region has 16 residues. The germline V gene has CDR1 KGHSY and CDR2 FQNENV. Trimming pared 4 bases from V and 2 bases from J, leaving 16 bases between. CDR3 in amino acids: CASSPQGPVYTDTQYF. In DNA form, the CDR3 reads TGTGCCAGCAGCCCCCAGGGGCCGGTTTACACAGATACGCAGTATTTT.

The chain links TRBV19 to TRBJ1-2; maybe TRBD1 (5 bases). Germline-derived CDR1 and CDR2 are LNHDA and SQIVND (reference sequence). V was clipped by 0 bases and J by 4 bases, with 12 bases between them. The CDR3 has 15 residues. For the CDR3, the DNA is TGTGCCAGTAGTATAGATTCGGGGGGACTCTATGGCTACACCTTC. It translates to CASSIDSGGLYGYTF.

The gene calls are TRBV6-6 and TRBJ1-4; 9 bases agree with TRBD1. The germline V gene encodes CDR1 MNHNY and CDR2 SVGAGI (reference sequence). The CDR3 sequence is 13 residues long. V was pared by 11 bases and J by 3 bases, with 4 bases of the junction left unmatched. Here the CDR3 reads CASTGGANEKLFF. The DNA for the CDR3 is TGTGCCTCCACAGGGGGCGCTAATGAAAAACTGTTTTTT.

This chain's CDR3 is CASSLVYNEQFF. CDR3 coding DNA: TGTGCCAGCAGCTTAGTATACAATGAGCAGTTCTTC. This chain links TRBV7-8 with TRBJ2-1; the D is unclear. The CDR3 totals 12 residues. Trimming shortened V by 1 base and J by 4 bases, and 2 bases separated the two germline ends. The germline CDR1 and CDR2 sequences are SGHVS and FQNEAQ.

The rearrangement uses TRBV5-1 and TRBJ1-1; possibly TRBD1 for D (6 bases). V was pared by 4 bases and J by 0 bases, with 13 bases between. Germline loops: CDR1 SGHRS, CDR2 YFSETQ. This CDR3 comprises 15 residues. This CDR3 reads CASSLGGGVNTEAFF. In DNA form, the CDR3 reads TGCGCCAGCAGCCTGGGAGGGGGGGTGAACACTGAAGCTTTCTTT.

This chain joins TRBV4-3 and TRBJ2-1; 9 nucleotides agree with TRBD2. The J segment lost 4 bases and the V segment lost 8 bases, leaving 18 bases of the junction unmatched. Germline V gene sequence: CDR1 LGHNA, CDR2 YSLEER. The CDR3 totals 18 residues. In DNA form, the CDR3 reads TGCGCCAGCGGCCCGGGGACTAGCCACTTTTCCGGGTACAATGAGCAGTTCTTC. Protein: CASGPGTSHFSGYNEQFF.

CDR3 loop: CASSLAGSYEQYF. In nucleotides, the CDR3 is TGTGCCAGCAGCTTAGCAGGTTCCTACGAGCAGTACTTC. The chain carries TRBV11-3 and TRBJ2-7; no reliable D call. Germline V gives CDR1 SGHNT, CDR2 YENEEA. The CDR3 runs 13 residues. V gave up 1 base and J gave up 1 base, with 5 bases separating them.

In this sample, this clone turned up once. The chain is built from TRBV11-2 and TRBJ2-3; 9 bases are a match to TRBD1. The CDR3 runs 14 residues. J gave up 6 bases and V 5 bases, and 6 bases lay outside the gene matches. The germline V gene has CDR1 SGHAT and CDR2 FQNNGV. The CDR3 sequence is CASSLGQGGDTQYF. The CDR3 region has the DNA TGTGCCAGCAGCCTGGGACAGGGTGGGGATACGCAGTATTTT.